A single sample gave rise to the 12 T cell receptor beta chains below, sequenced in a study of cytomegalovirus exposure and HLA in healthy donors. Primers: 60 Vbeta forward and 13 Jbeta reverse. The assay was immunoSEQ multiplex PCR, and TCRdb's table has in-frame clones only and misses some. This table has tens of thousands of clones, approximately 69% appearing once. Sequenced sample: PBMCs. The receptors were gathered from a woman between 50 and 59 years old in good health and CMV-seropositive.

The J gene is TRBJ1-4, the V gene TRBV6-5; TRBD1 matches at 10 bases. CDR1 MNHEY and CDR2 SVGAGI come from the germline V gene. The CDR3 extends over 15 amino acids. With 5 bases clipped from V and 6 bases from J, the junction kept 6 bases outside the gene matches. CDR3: CASSRQGARDEKLFF. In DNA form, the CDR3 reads TGTGCCAGCAGTAGACAGGGGGCGAGGGATGAAAAACTGTTTTTT.

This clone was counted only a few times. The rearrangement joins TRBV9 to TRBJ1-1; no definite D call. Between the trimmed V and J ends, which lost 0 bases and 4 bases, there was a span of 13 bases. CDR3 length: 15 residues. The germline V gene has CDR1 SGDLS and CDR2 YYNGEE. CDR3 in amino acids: CASSVGSRAATEAFF. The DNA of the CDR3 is TGTGCCAGCAGCGTAGGGTCGAGGGCGGCCACTGAAGCTTTCTTT.

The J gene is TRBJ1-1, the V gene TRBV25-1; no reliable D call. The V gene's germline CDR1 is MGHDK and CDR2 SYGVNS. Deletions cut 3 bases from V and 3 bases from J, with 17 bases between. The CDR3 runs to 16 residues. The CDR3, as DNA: TGTGCCAGCAGTGACGTCCGGACCCGCGGGGACACTGAAGCTTTCTTT. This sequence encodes CASSDVRTRGDTEAFF.

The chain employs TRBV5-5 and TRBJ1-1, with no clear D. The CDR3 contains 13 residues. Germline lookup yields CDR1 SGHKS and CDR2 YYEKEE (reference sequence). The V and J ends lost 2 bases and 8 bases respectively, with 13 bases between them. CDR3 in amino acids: CASSFRADLEAFF. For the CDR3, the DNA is TGTGCCAGCAGCTTCCGAGCGGACTTAGAAGCTTTCTTT.

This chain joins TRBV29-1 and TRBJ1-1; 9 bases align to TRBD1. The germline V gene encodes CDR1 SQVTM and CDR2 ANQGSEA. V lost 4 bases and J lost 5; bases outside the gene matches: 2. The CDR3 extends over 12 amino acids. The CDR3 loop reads CSVGTGETEAFF. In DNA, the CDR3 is TGCAGCGTTGGGACAGGGGAAACTGAAGCTTTCTTT.

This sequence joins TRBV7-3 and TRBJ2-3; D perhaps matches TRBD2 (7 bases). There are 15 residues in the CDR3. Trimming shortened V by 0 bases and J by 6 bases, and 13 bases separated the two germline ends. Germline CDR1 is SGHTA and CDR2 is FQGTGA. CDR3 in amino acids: CASSLTAGATDTQYF. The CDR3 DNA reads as TGTGCCAGCAGCTTAACGGCGGGGGCCACTGATACGCAGTATTTT.

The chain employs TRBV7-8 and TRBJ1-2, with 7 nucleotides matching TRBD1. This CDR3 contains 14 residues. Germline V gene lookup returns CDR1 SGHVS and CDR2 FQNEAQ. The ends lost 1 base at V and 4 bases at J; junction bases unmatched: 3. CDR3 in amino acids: CASSLEGGGYGYTF. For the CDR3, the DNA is TGTGCCAGCAGCTTAGAAGGGGGCGGCTATGGCTACACCTTC.

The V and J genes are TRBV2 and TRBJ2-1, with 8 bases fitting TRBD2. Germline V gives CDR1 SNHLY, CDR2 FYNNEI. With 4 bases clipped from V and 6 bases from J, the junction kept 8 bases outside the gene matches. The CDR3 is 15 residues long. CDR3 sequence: CASSVDGGAGNEQFF. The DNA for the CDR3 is TGTGCCAGCAGTGTAGACGGGGGGGCGGGCAATGAGCAGTTCTTC.

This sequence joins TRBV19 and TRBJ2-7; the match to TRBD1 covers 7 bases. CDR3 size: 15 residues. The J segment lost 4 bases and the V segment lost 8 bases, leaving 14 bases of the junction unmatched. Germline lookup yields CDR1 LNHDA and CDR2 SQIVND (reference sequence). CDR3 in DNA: TGTGCCAGTTCCCCCCCAACAGGGGCTTCTTACGAGCAGTACTTC. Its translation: CASSPPTGASYEQYF. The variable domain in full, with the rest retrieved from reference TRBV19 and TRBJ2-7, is DGGITQSPKYLFRKEGQNVTLSCEQNLNHDAMYWYRQDPGQGLRLIYYSQIVNDFQKGDIAEGYSVSREKKESFPLTVTSAQKNPTAFYLCASSPPTGASYEQYFGPGTRLTVT.

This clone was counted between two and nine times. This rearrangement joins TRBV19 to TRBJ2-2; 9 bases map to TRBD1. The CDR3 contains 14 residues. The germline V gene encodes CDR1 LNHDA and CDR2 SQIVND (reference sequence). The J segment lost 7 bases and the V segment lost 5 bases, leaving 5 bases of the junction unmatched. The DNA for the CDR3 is TGTGCCAGTAGTGTGGGACAGGGTGGCGGGGAGCTGTTTTTT. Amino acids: CASSVGQGGGELFF. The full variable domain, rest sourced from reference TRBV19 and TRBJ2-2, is DGGITQSPKYLFRKEGQNVTLSCEQNLNHDAMYWYRQDPGQGLRLIYYSQIVNDFQKGDIAEGYSVSREKKESFPLTVTSAQKNPTAFYLCASSVGQGGGELFFGEGSRLTVL.

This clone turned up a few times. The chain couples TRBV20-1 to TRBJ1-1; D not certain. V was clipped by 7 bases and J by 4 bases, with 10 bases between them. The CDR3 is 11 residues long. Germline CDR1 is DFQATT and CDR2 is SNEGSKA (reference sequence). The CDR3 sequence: CSVEQTTEAFF. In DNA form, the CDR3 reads TGCAGTGTAGAACAGACCACTGAAGCTTTCTTT.

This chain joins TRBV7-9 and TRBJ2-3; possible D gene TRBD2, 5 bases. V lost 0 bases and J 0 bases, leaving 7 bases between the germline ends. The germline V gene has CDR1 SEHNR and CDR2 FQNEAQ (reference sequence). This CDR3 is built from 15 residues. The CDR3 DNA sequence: TGTGCCAGCAGCTTAGCGGGAGCTAGCACAGATACGCAGTATTTT. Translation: CASSLAGASTDTQYF.